What follows are 13 T cell receptor beta chains derived from one specimen sequenced in a study of blood T cell repertoires in COVID-19 (TCRdb year 2020). Libraries were built with the immunoSEQ multiplex PCR assay. TCRdb took over this immuneACCESS table, retaining in-frame rearrangements with V and J assigned. Such tables are incomplete; in checked studies, under half of the missing clones stem from an unresolved V gene, and the remainder is unexplained. This sample gives about 220,000 clones in total; about 88% of them show up just once. The leading ten clones occupy roughly 10% of the sample. The source material was peripheral blood. Receptor source: a woman aged 50 to 65 with COVID-19, enrolled during active disease.

This chain uses TRBV28 with TRBJ2-7, with D possibly being TRBD2 (6 bases). CDR3 length: 12 amino acids. The germline V gene has CDR1 MDHEN and CDR2 SYDVKM. The V end lost 4 bases, the J end lost 4 bases, and 8 bases lay between the germline ends. The CDR3 protein is CASSSGTYEQYF. Written as DNA, the CDR3 is TGTGCCAGCAGTTCCGGGACTTACGAGCAGTACTTC. The full variable domain, with the rest looked up from reference TRBV28 and TRBJ2-7, is DVKVTQSSRYLVKRTGEKVFLECVQDMDHENMFWYRQDPGLGLRLIYFSYDVKMKEKGDIPEGYSVSREKKERFSLILESASTNQTSMYLCASSSGTYEQYFGPGTRLTVT.

The chain recombines TRBV7-9 with TRBJ2-7; the match to TRBD1 covers 11 bases. This CDR3 has 16 residues. Trimming removed 3 bases from V and 3 bases from J; junction bases left unmatched: 7. CDR1 and CDR2 from the germline V gene are SEHNR and FQNEAQ (reference sequence). The CDR3 DNA is TGTGCCAGCAGCTTGGACAGGGGGCTCCCTAACTACGAGCAGTACGTC. It yields the protein CASSLDRGLPNYEQYV.

Many counts were recorded for this clone. The chain recombines TRBV12-5 with TRBJ1-5; D perhaps matches TRBD1 (6 bases). Germline V lookup: CDR1 LGHNT, CDR2 FRNRAP. The CDR3 is made up of 13 amino acids. Between the trimmed V and J ends, which lost 7 bases and 3 bases, there was a span of 10 bases. CDR3 nucleotides: TGTGCTAGTGCACAGGGCCACAATCAGCCCCAGCATTTT. This translates into CASAQGHNQPQHF.

The rearrangement links TRBV24-1 to TRBJ1-2, with TRBD1 matching 7 bases. V was clipped by 4 bases and J by 1 base; unmatched bases: 2. The germline CDR1 and CDR2 sequences are KGHDR and SFDVKD. This CDR3 is 14 amino acids long. The CDR3 sequence: CATSDNRGNYGYTF. The DNA of the CDR3 is TGTGCCACCAGTGACAACAGGGGTAACTATGGCTACACCTTC.

This chain connects TRBV12-3 or TRBV12-4 to TRBJ1-1, with D uncertain. V shed 6 bases and J shed 8 bases, with 4 bases lying between them. This CDR3 spans 9 amino acids. The CDR3 DNA follows: TGTGCCAGCAGGCAGGAAGCTTTCTTT. It codes for CASRQEAFF.

V is TRBV11-3 and J is TRBJ2-7; perhaps TRBD1 as D (6 bases). The germline V gene has CDR1 SGHNT and CDR2 YENEEA. Trimming removed 0 bases at V and 5 bases at J, with 14 bases between. This CDR3 has 15 residues. DNA of the CDR3: TGTGCCAGCAGCTTAGATACTTGGGGGCGGGACGAGCAGTACTTC. It specifies CASSLDTWGRDEQYF.

The J gene is TRBJ2-7, the V gene TRBV28; D is perhaps TRBD2 (7 bases). Trimming removed 7 bases from V and 5 bases from J, with 21 bases in between. CDR1 and CDR2 from the germline V gene are MDHEN and SYDVKM. The CDR3 is made up of 15 amino acids. CDR3 protein: CASTEGGGLYNEQYV. In DNA, the CDR3 is TGTGCCAGCACCGAGGGGGGGGGCCTGTATAACGAGCAGTACGTC.

This clone was recorded only once. The chain joins TRBV2 to TRBJ1-6, with unresolved D. V was cut by 7 bases and J by 0 bases, with 13 bases left in between. Per the germline V gene, CDR1 is SNHLY and CDR2 is FYNNEI. The CDR3 contains 16 residues. In DNA form, the CDR3 reads TGTGCCAGCAAGGAGGGCGCTAGCTCCTATAATTCACCCCTCCACTTT. It translates to CASKEGASSYNSPLHF. The entire variable domain, with the rest obtained from reference TRBV2 and TRBJ1-6, is as follows: EPEVTQTPSHQVTQMGQEVILRCVPISNHLYFYWYRQILGQKVEFLVSFYNNEISEKSEIFDDQFSVERPDGSNFTLKIRSTKLEDSAMYFCASKEGASSYNSPLHFGNGTRLTVT.

This chain joins TRBV5-1 and TRBJ1-1; TRBD1 might be the D (6 bases). The CDR3 runs to 14 residues. The germline V and J ends were trimmed by 6 bases and 0 bases, with 12 bases remaining between them. Germline CDR1 reads SGHRS; CDR2 reads YFSETQ. The CDR3 DNA is TGCGCCAGCACGTCCACAGGGATGAACACTGAAGCTTTCTTT. Its translation is CASTSTGMNTEAFF.

A few counts support this clone. In DNA form, the CDR3 reads TGTGCCTGGAGTTTTAGAGGGCCAAAACTTAGCAATCAGCCCCAGCATTTT. Translating gives CAWSFRGPKLSNQPQHF. This sequence joins TRBV30 and TRBJ1-5; D gene ambiguous. The germline V and J ends were trimmed by 2 bases and 0 bases, with 17 bases remaining between them. Germline assignment: CDR1 GTSNPN and CDR2 SVGIG (reference sequence). This CDR3 contains 17 residues.

The V and J genes are TRBV6-5 and TRBJ1-5; the match to TRBD1 covers 7 bases. CDR1 is MNHEY, CDR2 SVGAGI, per germline. The CDR3 runs 13 residues. V lost 7 bases and J lost 7; bases outside the gene matches: 7. The CDR3 spells CASKGTVGQPQHF. DNA of the CDR3: TGTGCCAGCAAAGGGACAGTGGGGCAGCCCCAGCATTTT.

The chain employs TRBV5-1 and TRBJ1-6; D is undetermined. V dropped 4 bases and J dropped 6 bases, with 14 bases sitting between them. In germline, CDR1 is SGHRS, CDR2 YFSETQ. The CDR3 sequence is 15 residues long. CDR3 in DNA: TGCGCCAGCAGCCAGCAAGCAGGTGGTAATTCACCCCTCCACTTT. Protein product: CASSQQAGGNSPLHF.

This rearrangement joins TRBV11-2 to TRBJ2-5; TRBD2 matches 8 bases. The CDR3 runs to 17 residues. Per the germline V gene, CDR1 is SGHAT and CDR2 is FQNNGV. V trimming: 7 bases; J trimming: 1 base; junction bases outside the gene matches: 14. The CDR3 DNA sequence: TGTGCCAGCAACGGGGGGGCTTGGACAGTTGGCCAAGAGACCCAGTACTTC. Its translation: CASNGGAWTVGQETQYF.